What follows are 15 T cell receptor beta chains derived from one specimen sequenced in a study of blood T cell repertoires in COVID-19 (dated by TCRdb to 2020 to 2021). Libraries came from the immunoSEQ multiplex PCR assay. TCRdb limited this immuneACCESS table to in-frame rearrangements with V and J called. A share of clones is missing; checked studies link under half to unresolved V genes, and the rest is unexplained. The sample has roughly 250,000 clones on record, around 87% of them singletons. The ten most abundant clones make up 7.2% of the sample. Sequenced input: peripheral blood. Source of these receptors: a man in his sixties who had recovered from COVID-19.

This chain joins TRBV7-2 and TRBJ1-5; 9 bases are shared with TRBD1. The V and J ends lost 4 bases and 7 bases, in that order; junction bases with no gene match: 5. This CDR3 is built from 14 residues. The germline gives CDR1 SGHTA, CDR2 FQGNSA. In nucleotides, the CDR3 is TGTGCCAGCAGCTACTGGACAGGGGACCAGCCCCAGCATTTT. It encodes CASSYWTGDQPQHF.

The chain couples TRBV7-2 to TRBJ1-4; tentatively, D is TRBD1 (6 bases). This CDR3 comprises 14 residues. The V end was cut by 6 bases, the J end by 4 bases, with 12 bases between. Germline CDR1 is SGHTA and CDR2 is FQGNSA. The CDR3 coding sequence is TGTGCCAGCAGGACAGGACCAAATAATGAAAAACTGTTTTTT. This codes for CASRTGPNNEKLFF. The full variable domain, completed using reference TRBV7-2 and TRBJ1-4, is GAGVSQSPSNKVTEKGKDVELRCDPISGHTALYWYRQSLGQGLEFLIYFQGNSAPDKSGLPSDRFSAERTGGSVSTLTIQRTQQEDSAVYLCASRTGPNNEKLFFGSGTQLSVL.

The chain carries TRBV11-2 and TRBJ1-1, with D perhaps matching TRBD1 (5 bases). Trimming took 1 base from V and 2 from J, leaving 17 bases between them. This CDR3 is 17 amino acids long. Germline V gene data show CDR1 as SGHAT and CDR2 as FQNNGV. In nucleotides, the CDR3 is TGTGCCAGCAGCTTAGGCGAGGCAGGGATAATCAACACTGAAGCTTTCTTT. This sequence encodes CASSLGEAGIINTEAFF.

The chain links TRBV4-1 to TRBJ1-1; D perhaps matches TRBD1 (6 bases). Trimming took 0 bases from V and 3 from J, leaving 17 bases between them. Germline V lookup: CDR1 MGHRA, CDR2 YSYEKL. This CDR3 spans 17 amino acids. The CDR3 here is CASSQDWGGLPDTEAFF. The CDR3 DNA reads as TGCGCCAGCAGCCAAGACTGGGGGGGCCTTCCCGACACTGAAGCTTTCTTT.

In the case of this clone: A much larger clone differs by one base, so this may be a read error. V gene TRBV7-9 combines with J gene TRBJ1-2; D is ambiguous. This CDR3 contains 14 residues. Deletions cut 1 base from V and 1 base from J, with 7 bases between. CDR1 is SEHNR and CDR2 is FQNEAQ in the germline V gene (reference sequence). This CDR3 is CASSLDRGNYGYTF. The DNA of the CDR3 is TGTGCCAGCAGCTTAGATCGGGGTAACTATGGCTACACCTTC.

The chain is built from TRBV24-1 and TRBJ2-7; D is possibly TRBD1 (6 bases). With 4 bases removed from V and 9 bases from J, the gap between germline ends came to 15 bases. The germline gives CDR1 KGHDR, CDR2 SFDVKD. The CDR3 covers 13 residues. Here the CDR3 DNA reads TGTGCCACCAGTGAGAACACAGGGAAGGTGCAGTACTTC. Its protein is CATSENTGKVQYF.

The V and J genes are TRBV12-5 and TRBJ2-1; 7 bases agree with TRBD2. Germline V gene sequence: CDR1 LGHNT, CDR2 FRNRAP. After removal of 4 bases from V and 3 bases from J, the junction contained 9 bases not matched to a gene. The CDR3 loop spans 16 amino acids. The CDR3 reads CASGSPQRGDYNEQFF. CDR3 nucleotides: TGTGCTAGTGGTTCTCCCCAGCGGGGAGACTACAATGAGCAGTTCTTC.

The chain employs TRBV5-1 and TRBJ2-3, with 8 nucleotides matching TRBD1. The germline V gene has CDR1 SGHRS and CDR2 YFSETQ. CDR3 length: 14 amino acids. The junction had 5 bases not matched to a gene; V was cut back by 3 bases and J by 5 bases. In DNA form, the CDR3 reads TGCGCCAGCAGCTCGGGACAGGATTTAGATACGCAGTATTTT. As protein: CASSSGQDLDTQYF.

CDR3 DNA: TGTGCCAGCTCACCAAACGGACAGGGGTTCTTCGGAAACACCATATATTTT. The encoded protein is CASSPNGQGFFGNTIYF. The V call is TRBV18, the J call TRBJ1-3, with TRBD1 identical over 9 bases. This CDR3 contains 17 residues. V lost 2 bases and J lost 4; bases outside the gene matches: 9. Germline V gives CDR1 KGHSH, CDR2 LQKENI.

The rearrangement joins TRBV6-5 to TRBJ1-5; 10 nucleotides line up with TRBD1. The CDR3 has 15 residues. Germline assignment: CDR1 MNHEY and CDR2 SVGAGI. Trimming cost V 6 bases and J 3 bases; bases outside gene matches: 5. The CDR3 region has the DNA TGTGCCAGCAGCACGACAGGGGGCCCCAATCAGCCCCAGCATTTT. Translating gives CASSTTGGPNQPQHF.

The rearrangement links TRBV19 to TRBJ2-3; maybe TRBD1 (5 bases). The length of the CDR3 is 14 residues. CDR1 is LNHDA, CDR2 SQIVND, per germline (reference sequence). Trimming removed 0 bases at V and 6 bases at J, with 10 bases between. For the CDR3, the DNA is TGTGCCAGTAGTATAGATGGTGGGGCGGATACGCAGTATTTT. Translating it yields CASSIDGGADTQYF.

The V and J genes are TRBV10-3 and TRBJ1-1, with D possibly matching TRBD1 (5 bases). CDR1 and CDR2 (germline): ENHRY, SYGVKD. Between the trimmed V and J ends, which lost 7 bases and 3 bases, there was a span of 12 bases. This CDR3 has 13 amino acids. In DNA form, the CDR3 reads TGTGCCATCAAACCGCGGGGGGACACTGAAGCTTTCTTT. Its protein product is CAIKPRGDTEAFF.

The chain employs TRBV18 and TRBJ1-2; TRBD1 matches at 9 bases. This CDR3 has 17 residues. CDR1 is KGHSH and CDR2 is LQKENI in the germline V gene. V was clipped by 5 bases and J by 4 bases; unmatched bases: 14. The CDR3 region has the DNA TGTGCCAGCTCATCCCTAAATACAGGGGGCTTTAGCTATGGCTACACCTTC. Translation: CASSSLNTGGFSYGYTF. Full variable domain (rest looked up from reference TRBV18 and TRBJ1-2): NAGVMQNPRHLVRRRGQEARLRCSPMKGHSHVYWYRQLPEEGLKFMVYLQKENIIDESGMPKERFSAEFPKEGPSILRIQQVVRGDSAAYFCASSSLNTGGFSYGYTFGSGTRLTVV.

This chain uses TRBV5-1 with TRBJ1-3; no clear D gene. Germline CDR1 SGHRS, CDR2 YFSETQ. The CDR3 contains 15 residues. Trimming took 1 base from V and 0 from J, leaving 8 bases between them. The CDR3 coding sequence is TGCGCCAGCAGCTTGCCGCGAAGCTCTGGAAACACCATATATTTT. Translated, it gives CASSLPRSSGNTIYF.

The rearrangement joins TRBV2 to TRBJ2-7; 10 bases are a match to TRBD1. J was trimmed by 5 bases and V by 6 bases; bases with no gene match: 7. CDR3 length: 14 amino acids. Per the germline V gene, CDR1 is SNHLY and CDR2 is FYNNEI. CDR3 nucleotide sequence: TGTGCCAGCAGCAAAAAGGGGACAGGGGACGAGCAGTACGTC. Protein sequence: CASSKKGTGDEQYV.